The entry below gives a single TCR beta chain sequence along with its context. Its antigen remains unidentified. These data are taken from a study of CXCR3-negative and CXCR3-positive naive CD8 T cells. Broader study findings: Hydrophobicity was higher for TRB CDR3s found in CXCR3-positive naive cells than in CXCR3-negative naive cells.

The libraries of TRB cDNA were prepared using 5' RACE with UMI labels. TCRdb re-called the 5' RACE reads and catalogs CDR3 proteins one per entry, DNA excluded. This sample contains around 120,000 distinct CDR3 sequences. The germline gives CDR1 SQVTM, CDR2 ANQGSEA. The CDR3 contains 13 residues. Input material: naive CXCR3+ CD8+ T cells from blood. The subset denotes: CD45RO-CCR7+CD27+CD95- naive CD8+ T cells expressing CXCR3 (TNR3+). The source is a human donor in good health. Some clones in this sample may be carry-over from other donors' samples. The chain combines TRBV29-1 with TRBJ1-1; TCRdb calls TRBD1, which cannot be checked without DNA. CDR3 sequence reads: CSVEGGGDTEAFF.